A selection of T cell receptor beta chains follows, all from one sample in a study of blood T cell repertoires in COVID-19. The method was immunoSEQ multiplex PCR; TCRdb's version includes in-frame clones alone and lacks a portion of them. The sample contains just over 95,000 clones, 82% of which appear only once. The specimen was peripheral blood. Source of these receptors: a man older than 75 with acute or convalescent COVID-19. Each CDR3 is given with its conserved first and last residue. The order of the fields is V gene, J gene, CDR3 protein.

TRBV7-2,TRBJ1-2,CASSLDLLRGAGSGYTF
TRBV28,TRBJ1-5,CASSFQTGVDQPQHF
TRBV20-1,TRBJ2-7,CSAGQNYEQYF
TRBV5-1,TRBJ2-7,CASSERDYLEQYF
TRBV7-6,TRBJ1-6,CASSSAGGQNSPLHF
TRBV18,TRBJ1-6,CASSPIEGQGAHSPLHF
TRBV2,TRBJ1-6,CASSGTGGAGSPLHF
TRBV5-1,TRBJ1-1,CASSLWQDKTEAFF
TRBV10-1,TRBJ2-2,CASSPGTSGGNTGELFF
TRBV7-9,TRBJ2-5,CASSLSLETQYF
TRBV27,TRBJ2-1,CASSSTDNYNEQFF
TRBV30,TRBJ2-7,CAWGLYLTGSYEQYF
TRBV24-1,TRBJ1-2,CATSDGRKGGYTF
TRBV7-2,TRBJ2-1,CASSLQGPTYNEQFF
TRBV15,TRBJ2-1,CATSSPGLAGGPGEQFF
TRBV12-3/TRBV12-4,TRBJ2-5,CASSFGQRGYF
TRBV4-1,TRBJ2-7,CASSQGGQSYEQYF
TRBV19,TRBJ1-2,CASGRDHYGYTF
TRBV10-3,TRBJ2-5,CAISEGTGGGLATQYF
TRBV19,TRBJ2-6,CASRAGARSGANVLTF
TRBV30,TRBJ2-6,CAWNKGRSGANVLTF
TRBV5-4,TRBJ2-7,CASSLEAHYEQYF
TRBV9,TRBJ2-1,CASRAGEPSNEQFF
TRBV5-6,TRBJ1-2,CASSFSAGSSYGYTF
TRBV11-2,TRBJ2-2,CASSFLAGVNGELFF
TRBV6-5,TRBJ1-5,CASTTPPGPQHF
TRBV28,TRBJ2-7,CAIQGTDLYEQYF
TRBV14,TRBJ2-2,CASAPPGVRTGELFF
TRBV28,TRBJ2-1,CASSLNLGQGEGNEQFF
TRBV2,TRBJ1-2,CASIRGTTSYGYTF
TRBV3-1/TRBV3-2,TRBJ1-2,CASSQDLGRDGYTF
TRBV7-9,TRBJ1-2,CASSFPDRGNYGYTF
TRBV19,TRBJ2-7,CASSIVGGNLYEQYF
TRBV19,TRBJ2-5,CASSISAGGAETQYF
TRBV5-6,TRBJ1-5,CASSLRGALKQPQHF
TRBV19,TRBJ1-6,CASNQGTGKNSPLHF
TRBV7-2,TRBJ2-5,CASSLAGTSGTQYF
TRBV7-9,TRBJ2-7,CASSAGTIYEQYF
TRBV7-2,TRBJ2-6,CASSLRAVRAGANVLTF
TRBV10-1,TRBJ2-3,CASSSLSGTSGSTDTQYF
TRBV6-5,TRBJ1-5,CASSPDQGSNQPQHF
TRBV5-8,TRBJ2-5,CASSPDRAQETQYF
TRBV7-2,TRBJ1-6,CASSPQGINNSPLHF
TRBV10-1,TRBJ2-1,CASSERTGQMGRSNEQFF
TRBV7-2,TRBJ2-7,CASSLQGEVGEQYF
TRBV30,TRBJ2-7,CAWTHVLAVGGEYF
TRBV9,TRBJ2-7,CASSVALGQGKQYF
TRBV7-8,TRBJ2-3,CASSPQRGASTDTQYF
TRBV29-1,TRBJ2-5,CSVVSGRLETQYF
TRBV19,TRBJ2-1,CASSIDLWSSGGDNEQFF
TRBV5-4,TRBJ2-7,CASTLGKREGHYEQYF
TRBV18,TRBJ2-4,CASSPLPRAAKNIQYF
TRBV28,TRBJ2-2,CATSFRTYGELFF
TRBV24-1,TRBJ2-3,CATSDPSGVDTQYF
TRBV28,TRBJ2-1,CASSSPLLAETGPYNEQFF
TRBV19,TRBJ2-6,CASRRTDPPGANVLTF
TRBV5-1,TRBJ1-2,CASSLAFLAGQDGYTF